This T cell receptor (beta chain) derives from a study of blood T cells in healthy people across ages (dated by TCRdb to the mid-2010s). Looking at the study overall: In model experiments, template switching captured roughly one uniquely barcoded TCR beta cDNA molecule for every two T cells. For two donors (one aged 18 to 29 and one aged 80 or older), the study analyzed two additional independent replicas of 1 million unique cDNA reads from the same blood draw. The study measured age-related changes in TCR beta repertoire diversity using deep sequencing normalized with unique cDNA molecular identifiers. Donors were grouped into four age groups: young (average roughly 17 years), middle-aged (roughly 38), aged (about 59) and long-lived (just over 80). Beyond this particular receptor, the publication reports: A strong correlation was found between observed TCR beta diversity and the percentage of naive T cells measured by flow cytometry. The CMV infection status of donors was not known, potentially confounding age-related changes in expanded clonotypes. As age increased, observed TCR beta diversity per million T cells dropped in a roughly linear way, and a significant reduction was already evident by age around 41. Estimates of total diversity from one million sequenced T cells were regarded as lower bounds and underestimates. Conclusive comparison of naive and antigen-experienced compartments was prevented by the profiling of bulk unsorted PBMCs. Compared with the aged group, more naive CD4+ T cells, fewer expanded clones and increased TCR diversity were shown by the long-lived group, suggesting age selection.

Libraries were made using 5' RACE. Sequenced using an Illumina HiSeq 2500. The second PCR ran for roughly 7 to 12 cycles and used a J-beta primer mix along with a sample-barcoded 5' primer. Each TCR beta cDNA molecule received a unique molecular identifier from a template-switch 5' adaptor carrying 12 random nucleotides. At least 2.5 million CDR3-containing paired-end reads were obtained from each sample. All of the RNA was converted into first-strand cDNA using the Mint cDNA synthesis kit, with a TRBC-specific oligonucleotide serving as the primer. After uracil-DNA glycosylase treatment, a first 18-cycle PCR used universal primers M1SS and BC2_uni_R on all cDNA. From the authors' description of their analysis: Normalization of each sample was performed by random selection of 1 million high-quality reads, each carrying a distinct molecular identifier. Instead of being binned into consensus sequences, reads that shared molecular identifiers were thrown out. MiTCR, run with a Q25 quality threshold and the strictest error-elimination algorithm, handled CDR3 identification, clonotype clustering and error correction. A nonparametric unseen species model with Euler transformation was used to estimate a lower bound on total TCR beta diversity. Starting from the raw public reads, TCRdb applied fastp trimming at Q25, assembled clones with MiXCR and retained in-frame beta chains. Each CDR3 protein gets just one entry, which takes the most common genes and DNA from the rows behind it. TCRdb's processing, not the authors' own work, is the source of the V and J calls. In all, the sample holds some 760,000 distinct CDR3 sequences, and around a quarter of those were seen once. The top ten hold 9% to 9.5% of the sample.

Compared with germline, V lacks 7 bases and J lacks 0 bases; bases without a gene match: 22. Reading from cysteine to phenylalanine, the CDR3 counts 20 amino acids. Only the CDR3 DNA is retained, 60 bases long and in frame from the first base. According to the germline V gene, CDR1 reads MDHEN and CDR2 reads SYDVKM. The table lists this clonotype with a few counts. Its recognized antigen is unknown. Base quality data are lacking; no much larger clone is found one base away. The roughly 42 donors, aged about 6 to 100 years, were systemically healthy Caucasian individuals from Russia. Each donor gave approximately 10 milliliters of peripheral blood, collected into EDTA-treated Vacutainer tubes. Ficoll-Paque density-gradient centrifugation was used to isolate PBMCs, with at least 7 million obtained per sample. Trizol reagent was used to extract total RNA from the PBMCs, yielding at least 5.5 micrograms per sample. For every donor, flow cytometry on a PBMC aliquot measured the percentage of naive CD45RAhigh/CD27high T cells.

This sample was also put to use in a study of T cells of mothers and their children. The other study reports the following: Donors were nine systemically healthy Caucasian individuals: three mothers and their six children. cDNA synthesis used all of the extracted RNA, with roughly 1.5 ug of RNA in each 15 ul reaction. In the second PCR, sample barcodes and 2-4 random nucleotides were introduced via the M1S primer. Over 8 million TCR beta CDR3 reads were obtained for each mother, and 2.5 million to 3 million reads were obtained for each child. Thymic selection similarly shapes TCR recombination output in related and unrelated pairs, with minor effect from inherited differences. Normalized repertoire overlap was always found to be slightly, but never significantly, higher in related mother-child pairs than in unrelated mother-child pairs. No persistent microchimeric T cell clones were found, with a detection sensitivity of roughly 99 clones per million clonotypes. Deep NGS was used in the study to compare the TCR beta repertoires of mothers and children and to look for features that separate related mother-child pairs from unrelated individuals. On average, the children were 11 +/- 4 years old, while the mothers were about 37 +/- 4 years old. Libraries were sequenced on Illumina HiSeq 2000 with 100+100 nt paired-end reads after adapter ligation with NEBNext reagents. To avoid cross-contamination, the mother libraries and the child libraries were prepared a month apart and sequenced in separate runs. Each donor had between about 450,000 and 2,100,000 distinct TCR beta clonotypes identified. Naive TCR beta clonotypes were estimated from low-frequency clonotypes matched to each donor's FACS-determined naive share, without sorting.

Rearrangement joined TRBV28 to TRBJ2-7, with 9 bases aligning to TRBD2. This TCR was sampled from a boy between 5 and 17 years old in good health. The specimen was blood. CDR3 protein: CASTAMPGLALPRDSYEQYF. The bases read TGTGCCAGCACCGCCATGCCGGGACTAGCCTTACCTAGGGACTCCTACGAGCAGTACTTC.